Below, one T cell receptor beta chain is given with its context. Its matching antigen is unknown. The data are from a study of CD8 T cells in Susac syndrome. Study results and limitations: The study recognized that its TCR sequencing and HLA analysis covered a relatively small number of individuals.

J lost 6 bases, V lost 0 bases, and 1 base had no gene match. The germline V gene has CDR1 MNHEY and CDR2 SVGAGI. CDR3 length equals 13 residues. Reverse transcription of about 0.5 to 1 ug RNA was performed with random hexamers. TCR beta CDR3 was amplified by immunoSEQ multiplex PCR. This amplification extended across 54 Vbeta and 13 Jbeta segments. TCRdb redid the calling of the immunoSEQ multiplex PCR reads with MiXCR, one entry per CDR3 protein. The sample consists of about 150,000 distinct CDR3 sequences, 90% to 96% of them appearing once. TEMRA cells were enriched by FACS, and CD4+ and CD8+ T cells were negatively isolated.

The source is a human donor with Susac syndrome. The specimen was CD4+ T cells from PBMCs. This rearrangement joins TRBV6-5 to TRBJ1-2, with TRBD1 matching over 7 bases. The DNA of the CDR3 is TGTGCCAGCAGTTACTCGGGACAGAATGGCTACACCTTC. It specifies CASSYSGQNGYTF.